Below are 5 T cell receptor beta chains sequenced from a single sample in a study of blood T cell repertoires in COVID-19. Using immunoSEQ multiplex PCR, the repertoire was profiled, and TCRdb retains in-frame clones only, with some absent. The sample yields 150,000 to 250,000 clones, roughly 90% seen once. The sample taken for sequencing was PBMCs or T cells enriched from blood (not recorded which). These receptors all come from a woman in her thirties who had recovered from COVID-19.

The chain couples TRBV25-1 to TRBJ2-7; TRBD2 aligns across 9 bases. The CDR3 covers 17 residues. Trimming took 3 bases from V and 4 from J; bases not matched to a gene: 13. Looked up from germline, CDR1 is MGHDK and CDR2 is SYGVNS. The CDR3 spells CASSDRIIAGAGYEQYF. The CDR3 nucleotides read TGTGCCAGCAGTGATCGCATCATAGCGGGAGCTGGGTACGAGCAGTACTTC.

A single count supports this clone. The V gene is TRBV4-1, the J gene TRBJ2-2; 9 nucleotides agree with TRBD1. V lost 1 base and J lost 4; bases outside the gene matches: 1. There are 15 residues in the CDR3. CDR1 MGHRA and CDR2 YSYEKL come from the germline V gene. The CDR3 here is CASSQVGQGTGELFF. In nucleotides, the CDR3 is TGCGCCAGCAGCCAAGTGGGACAGGGCACCGGGGAGCTGTTTTTT.

The gene calls are TRBV11-3 and TRBJ2-2; D is unresolved. Germline assignment: CDR1 SGHNT and CDR2 YENEEA. The CDR3 is made up of 14 amino acids. Between the trimmed V and J ends, which lost 7 bases and 5 bases, there was a span of 14 bases. The CDR3 nucleotides are TGTGCCAGCACCCACCCCCCCGGGACCGGGGAGCTGTTTTTT. Protein: CASTHPPGTGELFF.

The chain links TRBV7-8 to TRBJ2-3, with 9 bases identical to TRBD1. The ends lost 5 bases at V and 2 bases at J; junction bases unmatched: 14. This CDR3 is built from 18 residues. The germline CDR1 and CDR2 sequences are SGHVS and FQNEAQ. CDR3 bases: TGTGCCAGCAGCCCAAATTCCCGGACAGGGGTTATCACAGATACGCAGTATTTT. It specifies CASSPNSRTGVITDTQYF.

The chain joins TRBV29-1 to TRBJ1-1; D not resolved. Trimming left V 7 bases short and J 4 bases short, with 16 bases between. CDR1 is SQVTM and CDR2 is ANQGSEA in the germline V gene. This CDR3 has 13 amino acids. This CDR3 is CSAGISVGTEAFF. CDR3 coding DNA: TGCAGCGCCGGGATATCGGTAGGCACTGAAGCTTTCTTT.